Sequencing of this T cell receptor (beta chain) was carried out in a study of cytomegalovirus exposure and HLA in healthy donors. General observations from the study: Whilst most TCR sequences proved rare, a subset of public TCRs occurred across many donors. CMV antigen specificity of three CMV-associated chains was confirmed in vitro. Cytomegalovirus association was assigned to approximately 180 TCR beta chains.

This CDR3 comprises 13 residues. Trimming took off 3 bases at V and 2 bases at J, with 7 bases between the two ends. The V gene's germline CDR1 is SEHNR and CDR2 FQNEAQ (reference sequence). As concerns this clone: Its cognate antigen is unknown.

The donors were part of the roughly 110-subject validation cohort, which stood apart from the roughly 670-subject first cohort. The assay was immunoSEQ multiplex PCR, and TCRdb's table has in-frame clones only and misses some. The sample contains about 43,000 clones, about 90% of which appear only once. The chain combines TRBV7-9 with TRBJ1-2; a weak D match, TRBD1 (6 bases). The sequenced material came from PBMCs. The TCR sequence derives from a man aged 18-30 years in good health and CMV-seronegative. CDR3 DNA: TGTGCCAGCAGCTTCGGACAGAACTATGGCTACACCTTC. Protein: CASSFGQNYGYTF.